Below are 18 T cell receptor beta chains sequenced from a single sample in a study of T cell responses to AZD1222 COVID-19 vaccine (dated by TCRdb to the early 2020s). The method was the immunoSEQ multiplex PCR assay. As stored in TCRdb, this immuneACCESS dataset retains in-frame rearrangements with V and J assigned. A fraction of the clones does not appear; measured against another copy, unresolved V genes explain less than half of the discrepancy, and the remainder lacks a known reason. This sample lists approximately 200,000 clones; roughly 94% were detected once. The top ten hold over 1.5% of the sample. Sample time point, as interpreted from the label and publication: about 28 days (+/-7) after the second vaccine dose. In light of the paper, this sample's treatment or condition label describes: meningococcal conjugate vaccine given as trial control. The sample here was peripheral blood, taken 28 days after the second dose of the MenACWY control vaccine. These receptors were taken from an adult who received the MenACWY meningococcal vaccine as a control.

The chain is built from TRBV6-5 and TRBJ2-7; a weak D match, TRBD2 (5 bases). The CDR3 spans 15 residues. Germline V gene data show CDR1 as MNHEY and CDR2 as SVGAGI. The V and J ends lost 6 bases and 0 bases respectively, with 15 bases between them. The CDR3 nucleotides read TGTGCCAGCAGCCCAAGCGGCGGCCACTCCTACGAGCAGTACTTC. Encoded protein: CASSPSGGHSYEQYF.

The J gene is TRBJ2-3, the V gene TRBV7-9; 12 nucleotides agree with TRBD2. The CDR3 has 17 amino acids. Per germline, CDR1 SEHNR and CDR2 FQNEAQ (reference sequence). V dropped 0 bases and J dropped 6; count of bases not matched to a gene: 7. In nucleotides, the CDR3 is TGTGCCAGCAGCTTAGCATCGACTAGCGGGGGACGGGATACGCAGTATTTT. The encoded protein is CASSLASTSGGRDTQYF.

This clone was recorded a few times. This chain connects TRBV3-1 (or the pseudogene TRBV3-2) to TRBJ2-2; D gene unclear. This CDR3 comprises 15 residues. Trimming took off 1 base at V and 1 base at J, with 7 bases between the two ends. CDR1 is LGHDT and CDR2 is YNNKEL in the germline V gene (reference sequence). The CDR3 reads CASSQVGQNTGELFF. Written as DNA, the CDR3 is TGTGCCAGCAGCCAAGTAGGCCAGAACACCGGGGAGCTGTTTTTT.

The rearrangement uses TRBV4-2 and TRBJ1-1, with D uncertain. There are 14 residues in the CDR3. Germline loops: CDR1 LGHNA, CDR2 YNFKEQ. V was pared by 0 bases and J by 6 bases, with 11 bases between. CDR3 DNA: TGTGCCAGCAGCCAAGAATCGATGGGCGCTGAAGCTTTCTTT. Amino acids: CASSQESMGAEAFF.

This CDR3 is CASSEVRGEQFF. The DNA of the CDR3 is TGTGCCAGTAGTGAGGTCCGCGGTGAGCAGTTCTTC. The rearrangement uses TRBV19 and TRBJ2-1; D is unresolved. The V gene's germline CDR1 is LNHDA and CDR2 SQIVND (reference sequence). V lost 5 bases, J lost 9 bases, and 11 bases lay in between. There are 12 residues in the CDR3.

This clone came up once. The chain uses TRBV28 and TRBJ2-1; D is unresolved. V was trimmed by 5 bases and J by 5 bases, leaving 10 bases between them. The CDR3 has 13 residues. Germline CDR1 and CDR2: MDHEN and SYDVKM. The CDR3, as DNA: TGTGCCAGCAGTCCAACTACCGACAATGAGCAGTTCTTC. Translated, it gives CASSPTTDNEQFF.

The chain joins TRBV27 to TRBJ1-4; 7 bases are shared with TRBD1. CDR1 and CDR2 from the germline V gene are MNHEY and SMNVEV (reference sequence). V was pared by 5 bases and J by 8 bases, with 11 bases of the junction left unmatched. The CDR3 is 15 residues long. CDR3: CASSARQGLREKLFF. In DNA form, the CDR3 reads TGTGCCAGCAGTGCCAGACAGGGTTTACGAGAAAAACTGTTTTTT. The variable domain in full, completed from reference TRBV27 and TRBJ1-4, reads EAQVTQNPRYLITVTGKKLTVTCSQNMNHEYMSWYRQDPGLGLRQIYYSMNVEVTDKGDVPEGYKVSRKEKRNFPLILESPSPNQTSLYFCASSARQGLREKLFFGSGTQLSVL.

This clone has just one count. The gene calls are TRBV5-1 and TRBJ2-3; 7 bases are shared with TRBD1. V shed 4 bases and J 0 bases; nucleotides not matched to a gene: 5. The germline V gene encodes CDR1 SGHRS and CDR2 YFSETQ. This CDR3 region has 15 residues. The CDR3 DNA reads as TGCGCCAGCAGCCTTGAGGGGGCGAGCACAGATACGCAGTATTTT. Translated, it gives CASSLEGASTDTQYF.

This clone was seen just once. This rearrangement joins TRBV27 to TRBJ1-5; the D gene is possibly TRBD1 (6 bases). The germline V gene encodes CDR1 MNHEY and CDR2 SMNVEV (reference sequence). Trimming cost V 2 bases and J 7 bases, with 9 bases left between them. The length of the CDR3 is 13 residues. In nucleotides, the CDR3 is TGTGCCAGCAGTTTAGGGGGCGAGCAGCCCCAGCATTTT. Amino acids: CASSLGGEQPQHF.

The V gene is TRBV28, the J gene TRBJ2-1, with 8 positions matching TRBD2. Per the germline V gene, CDR1 is MDHEN and CDR2 is SYDVKM. CDR3 length: 15 amino acids. The V segment lost 3 bases and the J segment 6 bases; nucleotides outside the gene matches: 7. CDR3 in DNA: TGTGCCAGCAGTTTTCCCGGACTAGCTTTCAATGAGCAGTTCTTC. Amino acids: CASSFPGLAFNEQFF.

The chain combines TRBV4-2 with TRBJ2-7, with D perhaps given as TRBD1 or TRBD2 (5 bases each). Trimming left V 4 bases short and J 5 bases short, with 18 bases between. The CDR3 consists of 15 residues. Germline V gene lookup returns CDR1 LGHNA and CDR2 YNFKEQ. The CDR3 here is CASSPTPGLNNEQYF. For the CDR3, the DNA is TGTGCCAGCAGCCCCACTCCGGGGCTAAACAACGAGCAGTACTTC.

The rearrangement uses TRBV9 and TRBJ1-2; D unresolved. The germline V gene encodes CDR1 SGDLS and CDR2 YYNGEE. Between the trimmed V and J ends, which lost 2 bases and 0 bases, there was a span of 20 bases. The CDR3 sequence is 18 residues long. Here the CDR3 DNA reads TGTGCCAGCAGCGTCAGTAGGGAAAGCTTACCCTCTAACTATGGCTACACCTTC. Translation gives CASSVSRESLPSNYGYTF.

The CDR3 is CASSLTGLGTDTQYF. In DNA form, the CDR3 reads TGTGCCAGCAGCTTGACAGGTCTTGGCACAGATACGCAGTATTTT. The chain links TRBV5-6 to TRBJ2-3, with D tentatively TRBD1 (5 bases). In germline, CDR1 is SGHDT, CDR2 YYEEEE. There are 15 residues in the CDR3. Trimming took 1 base from V and 1 from J, leaving 10 bases between them. Looking up the rest from reference TRBV5-6 and TRBJ2-3 gives the full variable domain: DAGVTQSPTHLIKTRGQQVTLRCSPKSGHDTVSWYQQALGQGPQFIFQYYEEEERQRGNFPDRFSGHQFPNYSSELNVNALLLGDSALYLCASSLTGLGTDTQYFGPGTRLTVL.

This chain uses TRBV7-2 with TRBJ2-3, with D possibly matching TRBD2 (5 bases). V was pared by 8 bases and J by 4 bases, with 13 bases between. The CDR3 sequence is 13 residues long. From germline, CDR1 is SGHTA and CDR2 FQGNSA. CDR3 amino acids: CASGRTRADTQYF. CDR3 coding DNA: TGTGCCAGCGGCCGGACTCGGGCAGATACGCAGTATTTT.

The rearrangement joins TRBV10-3 to TRBJ1-5; 8 bases match TRBD1. With 6 bases clipped from V and 6 bases from J, the junction kept 7 bases outside the gene matches. Germline V CDR1 and CDR2: ENHRY, SYGVKD. CDR3 length equals 14 residues. DNA for the CDR3: TGTGCCATCAGGACGACAGGGGATGGTCAGCCCCAGCATTTT. It specifies CAIRTTGDGQPQHF.

The chain recombines TRBV5-5 with TRBJ2-1; D remains ambiguous. Trimming left V 0 bases short and J 7 bases short, with 11 bases between. Germline V CDR1 and CDR2: SGHKS, YYEKEE (reference sequence). CDR3 length: 14 residues. CDR3 loop: CASSLGSSDNEQFF. CDR3 DNA sequence: TGTGCCAGCAGCTTGGGGTCCTCGGATAATGAGCAGTTCTTC. Based on the CDR3 plus reference TRBV5-5 and TRBJ2-1, the full variable domain is DAGVTQSPTHLIKTRGQQVTLRCSPISGHKSVSWYQQVLGQGPQFIFQYYEKEERGRGNFPDRFSARQFPNYSSELNVNALLLGDSALYLCASSLGSSDNEQFFGPGTRLTVL.

The gene calls are TRBV28 and TRBJ2-7; TRBD1 agrees at 11 bases. The ends lost 6 bases at V and 4 bases at J; junction bases unmatched: 11. Germline V gene sequence: CDR1 MDHEN, CDR2 SYDVKM. The CDR3 is 16 residues long. The CDR3 DNA reads TGTGCCAGCAGCTCTACCGGACAGGGGGCAGGGTACGAGCAGTACTTC. It translates to CASSSTGQGAGYEQYF.

The chain carries TRBV24-1 and TRBJ2-3, with D perhaps matching TRBD2 (5 bases). The length of the CDR3 is 13 residues. Germline V gene data show CDR1 as KGHDR and CDR2 as SFDVKD. V dropped 8 bases and J dropped 0 bases, with 8 bases sitting between them. DNA for the CDR3: TGTGCCACCACTCCGGGAAGCACAGATACGCAGTATTTT. This translates into CATTPGSTDTQYF.